Given below is one T cell receptor beta chain in context. The data derive from a study of blood T cell repertoires in COVID-19. In the study overall: There were acute and convalescent COVID-19 samples, and they came from the United States, Italy and Spain. T cells, B-cell-depleted T cells, or PBMCs supplied cDNA or gDNA.

Germline assignment: CDR1 SGHNT and CDR2 YYREEE (reference sequence). The V and J ends lost 1 base and 7 bases, in that order; junction bases with no gene match: 17. This CDR3 is built from 18 residues. Authors' processing steps: Reference gene primer amplification in the assay estimated nucleated cell counts. Clones were read by immunoSEQ multiplex PCR, and TCRdb kept only the in-frame ones, dropping some. V and J calls plus clone size are reproduced from that table; the DNA served to infer D and trimming. In the table there are some 130,000 clones, roughly 91% of which are singletons. The chain recombines TRBV5-4 with TRBJ2-1; 7 positions match TRBD2. The source is a man aged 60-69 years with active or convalescent COVID-19. Sequences were obtained from peripheral blood. CDR3 DNA: TGTGCCAGCAGCTTGAGTTCCTGGGGCGGGAGAGGAGGGAATGAGCAGTTCTTC. This encodes CASSLSSWGGRGGNEQFF.